A single T cell receptor beta chain is shown here with its context. These data come from a study of blood T cell repertoires in COVID-19. Germline loops: CDR1 SGHRS, CDR2 YFSETQ. The CDR3 extends over 16 amino acids. With V trimmed by 4 bases and J by 5 bases, 14 bases remained unmatched. Measured with immunoSEQ multiplex PCR; TCRdb has only the in-frame clones, and not every one. In the table there are tens of thousands of clones, 88% of which are singletons. This rearrangement joins TRBV5-1 to TRBJ2-5; 7 positions match TRBD1. The TCR was taken from a human donor with active COVID-19. The donor label of this sample is uncertain. Sequencing input: peripheral blood. The CDR3 DNA sequence: TGCGCCAGCAGCAACCGACAGGGTGGGTTCGGGGAGACCCAGTACTTC. It specifies CASSNRQGGFGETQYF. The full variable domain, completed using reference TRBV5-1 and TRBJ2-5, is KAGVTQTPRYLIKTRGQQVTLSCSPISGHRSVSWYQQTPGQGLQFLFEYFSETQRNKGNFPGRFSGRQFSNSRSEMNVSTLELGDSALYLCASSNRQGGFGETQYFGPGTRLLVL.